These 30 T cell receptor beta chains originate from one sample sequenced in a study of blood T cell repertoires in COVID-19. Some clones are missing from TCRdb's copy, which holds only in-frame ones; the method was immunoSEQ multiplex PCR. Among under 250,000 clones, about 94% were seen once, and the ten largest hold 0.75% to 1%. The sequencing input was peripheral blood. The source of these receptors is a man in his sixties with COVID-19, enrolled during active disease.

The chain uses TRBV2 and TRBJ1-1; D ambiguous. The V gene's germline CDR1 is SNHLY and CDR2 FYNNEI. This CDR3 comprises 13 residues. V shed 2 bases and J shed 4 bases, with 8 bases lying between them. The CDR3 here is CASSELRVTEAFF. In DNA form, the CDR3 reads TGTGCCAGCAGTGAATTGCGGGTCACTGAAGCTTTCTTT.

The chain links TRBV5-1 to TRBJ1-1, with D possibly being TRBD1 (5 bases). V gave up 3 bases and J gave up 4 bases, with 13 bases separating them. The germline V gene encodes CDR1 SGHRS and CDR2 YFSETQ. The CDR3 contains 14 residues. CDR3 DNA: TGCGCCAGCAGCTGGTCGGGGGTTGGCACTGAAGCTTTCTTT. Its protein product is CASSWSGVGTEAFF.

This clone was recorded once. The chain couples TRBV19 to TRBJ2-1, with a possible D match to TRBD1 (5 bases). The CDR3 loop spans 15 amino acids. CDR1 and CDR2 (germline): LNHDA, SQIVND (reference sequence). Trimming shortened V by 6 bases and J by 0 bases, and 12 bases separated the two germline ends. The CDR3 DNA sequence: TGTGCCAGTAGAGAGCAGGGTAGCTCCTACAATGAGCAGTTCTTC. Encoded protein: CASREQGSSYNEQFF.

In this sample, this clone turned up a few times. The V and J genes are TRBV9 and TRBJ2-2, with D possibly matching TRBD1 (6 bases). With 4 bases removed from V and 8 bases from J, the gap between germline ends came to 39 bases. The CDR3 is made up of 22 amino acids. Germline assignment: CDR1 SGDLS and CDR2 YYNGEE. The chain's CDR3 is CASSSHSAGAGLTVIRPGELFF. The CDR3 DNA follows: TGTGCCAGCAGCTCCCATTCGGCAGGGGCAGGGCTTACGGTCATTCGTCCTGGGGAGCTGTTTTTT.

A single count supports this clone. The chain combines TRBV10-1 with TRBJ2-1; 15 nucleotides line up with TRBD2. The germline gives CDR1 WNHNN, CDR2 SYGVQD (reference sequence). Germline trimming cut 6 bases from V and 7 bases from J; bases unmatched to any gene: 4. This CDR3 comprises 15 residues. The CDR3 here is CASRGTSGGSNEQFF. The CDR3 coding sequence is TGCGCCAGCAGGGGGACTAGCGGGGGGAGTAATGAGCAGTTCTTC.

The chain couples TRBV11-2 to TRBJ1-2; maybe TRBD1 (6 bases). The CDR3 is made up of 15 amino acids. Germline CDR1 reads SGHAT; CDR2 reads FQNNGV. Trimming removed 4 bases from V and 0 bases from J, with 12 bases in between. The CDR3 DNA is TGTGCCAGCAGCTCAACAGGGCAAGCTAACTATGGCTACACCTTC. Translating gives CASSSTGQANYGYTF.

This clone was recorded only once. The CDR3 here is CASSFDSSNQPQHF. The CDR3 DNA reads as TGTGCCAGCAGCTTCGACAGTAGCAATCAGCCCCAGCATTTT. The chain couples TRBV7-2 to TRBJ1-5; D is possibly TRBD1 (5 bases). The germline CDR1 and CDR2 sequences are SGHTA and FQGNSA. The ends were cut back, 3 bases at V and 0 bases at J, with 6 bases in the middle. This CDR3 is 14 amino acids long.

The V call is TRBV21-1, the J call TRBJ2-7; the table's D call TRBD1 went unverified against the DNA. TRBV21-1 is deemed a pseudogene. The CDR3 length is 20 residues. CDR3 sequence: CASSTQLLRYKDRGEYEQYF. As DNA, the CDR3 is TGTGCCAGCAGCACCCAACTTTTAAGATATAAGGACAGGGGCGAATACGAGCAGTACTTC.

The chain uses TRBV6-5 and TRBJ1-5; D unclear. CDR1 is MNHEY, CDR2 SVGAGI, per germline. The CDR3 spans 11 residues. The V end lost 2 bases, the J end lost 8 bases, and 4 bases lay between the germline ends. CDR3 sequence (DNA): TGTGCCAGCAGTTACATCGAGCCCCAGCATTTT. Translation gives CASSYIEPQHF.

The chain is built from TRBV4-2 and TRBJ2-2, with 8 bases that match TRBD2. With 4 bases clipped from V and 6 bases from J, the junction kept 4 bases outside the gene matches. This CDR3 spans 14 amino acids. The V gene's germline CDR1 is LGHNA and CDR2 YNFKEQ. CDR3 region: CASSLREGPGELFF. The CDR3 DNA reads as TGTGCCAGCAGCCTTCGGGAGGGCCCCGGGGAGCTGTTTTTT.

The rearrangement links TRBV5-1 to TRBJ2-2; D remains unclear. Germline V CDR1 and CDR2: SGHRS, YFSETQ. This CDR3 is built from 13 residues. The V and J ends lost 3 bases and 5 bases respectively, with 8 bases between them. CDR3 amino acids: CASSSLATGELFF. In nucleotides, the CDR3 is TGCGCCAGCAGCTCGTTAGCTACCGGGGAGCTGTTTTTT.

V is TRBV19 and J is TRBJ1-2, with 7 bases identical to TRBD1. After removal of 0 bases from V and 7 bases from J, the junction contained 14 bases not matched to a gene. Germline assignment: CDR1 LNHDA and CDR2 SQIVND (reference sequence). This CDR3 is built from 17 residues. The chain's CDR3 is CASSIDRKGDRPSGYTF. In DNA, the CDR3 is TGTGCCAGTAGTATAGACCGTAAAGGGGACAGACCCTCTGGCTACACCTTC.

This clone has only one observation. This chain connects TRBV19 to TRBJ1-1; D is undetermined. The length of the CDR3 is 16 residues. V lost 3 bases and J lost 10, with 24 bases in between. Germline V gene lookup returns CDR1 LNHDA and CDR2 SQIVND (reference sequence). Written as DNA, the CDR3 is TGTGCCAGTAGTATTAGTCGGGGTGGCCACGTATCATCAGCTTTCTTT. This translates into CASSISRGGHVSSAFF.

There are a few counts of this clone. The V and J genes are TRBV28 and TRBJ2-1, with D possibly being TRBD1 (7 bases). V lost 8 bases, J lost 10 bases, and 12 bases lay in between. Germline lookup yields CDR1 MDHEN and CDR2 SYDVKM. This CDR3 has 11 amino acids. The CDR3 sequence: CASQGGPEQFF. Here the CDR3 DNA reads TGTGCCAGCCAGGGGGGCCCAGAGCAGTTCTTC.

The chain carries TRBV28 and TRBJ2-2; 8 positions agree with TRBD2. V shed 5 bases and J 0 bases; nucleotides not matched to a gene: 11. The CDR3 covers 18 residues. The germline V gene encodes CDR1 MDHEN and CDR2 SYDVKM. The CDR3 region has the DNA TGTGCCAGCAGTCCGAGGACTAGCCTTTTTTCGAACACCGGGGAGCTGTTTTTT. It encodes CASSPRTSLFSNTGELFF.

V and J are TRBV5-1 and TRBJ2-3; 9 bases are a match to TRBD1. V lost 4 bases, J lost 5 bases, and 8 bases stayed unmatched. Germline V gene data show CDR1 as SGHRS and CDR2 as YFSETQ. This CDR3 spans 15 amino acids. In nucleotides, the CDR3 is TGCGCCAGCAGCGAACCGGGACAGGGTAGAGATACGCAGTATTTT. Encoded protein: CASSEPGQGRDTQYF.

The chain couples TRBV4-3 to TRBJ2-2, with TRBD2 as a possible D gene (5 bases). CDR1 and CDR2 from the germline V gene are LGHNA and YSLEER. This CDR3 region has 18 residues. V lost 0 bases, J lost 5 bases, and 19 bases lay in between. CDR3 protein: CASSQDHQTGWRTGELFF. CDR3 bases: TGCGCCAGCAGCCAAGATCATCAAACCGGCTGGAGGACCGGGGAGCTGTTTTTT.

The chain uses TRBV7-9 and TRBJ2-2, with TRBD1 identical over 10 bases. Germline values: CDR1 SEHNR, CDR2 FQNEAQ (reference sequence). Trimming took 5 bases from V and 4 from J; bases not matched to a gene: 10. The CDR3 loop spans 17 amino acids. The CDR3 loop reads CASSGRQGARATGELFF. As DNA, the CDR3 is TGTGCCAGCAGCGGTAGACAGGGGGCGAGGGCCACCGGGGAGCTGTTTTTT.

The rearrangement links TRBV5-4 to TRBJ2-6, with 8 bases fitting TRBD2. V was clipped by 2 bases and J by 0 bases; unmatched bases: 4. The V gene's germline CDR1 is SGHNT and CDR2 YYREEE (reference sequence). The CDR3 is 17 amino acids. CDR3 region: CASSFAGGPSGANVLTF. The CDR3 nucleotides read TGTGCCAGCAGCTTCGCGGGGGGCCCCTCTGGGGCCAACGTCCTGACTTTC.

V gene TRBV11-2 combines with J gene TRBJ2-7; the D gene is possibly TRBD1 (5 bases). Germline CDR1 is SGHAT and CDR2 is FQNNGV. V lost 5 bases and J lost 2, with 13 bases in between. This CDR3 comprises 14 residues. The CDR3 spells CASSRWQGTYEQYF. CDR3 bases: TGTGCCAGCAGCAGGTGGCAGGGCACCTACGAGCAGTACTTC.

The rearrangement uses TRBV6-4 and TRBJ2-1, with D uncertain. Germline loops: CDR1 MRHNA, CDR2 SNTAGT. CDR3 size: 13 residues. V was cut by 10 bases and J by 10 bases, with 20 bases left in between. The CDR3 DNA sequence: TGTGCCACCTCGACCCACGAGGATGGGGAGCAGTTCTTC. Translated, it gives CATSTHEDGEQFF.

The chain combines TRBV28 with TRBJ1-2; the D gene is possibly TRBD1 (6 bases). Per the germline V gene, CDR1 is MDHEN and CDR2 is SYDVKM. V was cut by 4 bases and J by 5 bases, with 14 bases left in between. The CDR3 runs to 14 residues. The CDR3 DNA is TGTGCCAGCAGTTCCCTTTCGACAGGTTATGGCTACACCTTC. Its protein is CASSSLSTGYGYTF.

The chain uses TRBV3-1 (or the pseudogene TRBV3-2) and TRBJ1-2; D unclear. This CDR3 is 14 amino acids long. Trimming removed 1 base at V and 4 bases at J, with 10 bases between. Germline lookup yields CDR1 LGHDT and CDR2 YNNKEL (reference sequence). The CDR3 loop reads CASSQGEYRYGYTF. As DNA, the CDR3 is TGTGCCAGCAGCCAAGGGGAGTACCGCTATGGCTACACCTTC.

The V call is TRBV19, the J call TRBJ1-3; 9 nucleotides align to TRBD1. The CDR3 extends over 15 amino acids. CDR1 is LNHDA and CDR2 is SQIVND in the germline V gene (reference sequence). V gave up 6 bases and J gave up 0 bases; unmatched junction bases: 3. This CDR3 reads CASSRDRDSGNTIYF. CDR3 in DNA: TGTGCCAGTAGCCGGGACAGGGACTCTGGAAACACCATATATTTT.

The chain links TRBV11-2 to TRBJ2-7; tentatively, D is TRBD1 (6 bases). This CDR3 has 13 amino acids. V was shortened by 3 bases and J by 4 bases, with 10 bases between the two germline ends. The V gene's germline CDR1 is SGHAT and CDR2 FQNNGV. CDR3 sequence: CASSFQGFYEQYF. Here the CDR3 DNA reads TGTGCCAGCAGCTTTCAGGGGTTTTACGAGCAGTACTTC.

The V gene is TRBV5-1, the J gene TRBJ2-7; D may be TRBD2 (5 bases). Germline CDR1 reads SGHRS; CDR2 reads YFSETQ. The CDR3 length is 13 residues. V was trimmed by 3 bases and J by 4 bases, leaving 11 bases between them. CDR3 nucleotides: TGCGCCAGCAGCTCGGAGAGGGCTTACGAGCAGTACTTC. It encodes CASSSERAYEQYF.

V and J are TRBV19 and TRBJ1-2, with 10 bases lining up with TRBD1. The length of the CDR3 is 16 residues. The J segment lost 0 bases and the V segment lost 5 bases, leaving 6 bases of the junction unmatched. From germline, CDR1 is LNHDA and CDR2 SQIVND (reference sequence). The CDR3 spells CASSRTGGPSNYGYTF. In nucleotides, the CDR3 is TGTGCCAGTAGTCGGACAGGGGGTCCCTCTAACTATGGCTACACCTTC.

The V gene is TRBV7-9, the J gene TRBJ2-7; the match to TRBD2 covers 11 bases. Germline assignment: CDR1 SEHNR and CDR2 FQNEAQ (reference sequence). The trim removed 5 bases at V and 0 bases at J, leaving 6 bases unmatched. This CDR3 has 16 residues. The CDR3 nucleotides read TGTGCCAGCAGCGCCCGACTAGCGGGAAGCTCCTACGAGCAGTACTTC. Translated, it gives CASSARLAGSSYEQYF.

The CDR3 loop reads CASSEGGRQNYGYTF. CDR3 bases: TGTGCCAGCAGTGAAGGGGGCAGGCAAAACTATGGCTACACCTTC. The chain couples TRBV25-1 to TRBJ1-2; D is perhaps TRBD1 (6 bases). V gave up 2 bases and J gave up 2 bases, with 12 bases separating them. The CDR3 runs to 15 residues. CDR1 MGHDK and CDR2 SYGVNS come from the germline V gene.

The rearrangement joins TRBV19 to TRBJ1-1; 10 bases map to TRBD1. Germline CDR1 and CDR2: LNHDA and SQIVND (reference sequence). This CDR3 has 19 residues. V lost 3 bases and J lost 0; bases outside the gene matches: 13. CDR3 residues: CASSMVRGQGHHLNTEAFF. CDR3 DNA sequence: TGTGCCAGTAGTATGGTAAGGGGACAGGGGCATCACCTGAACACTGAAGCTTTCTTT.